Shown below are 30 T cell receptor beta chains from a single sample sequenced in a study of cytomegalovirus exposure and HLA in healthy donors. A multiplex PCR was run with 60 Vbeta primers and 13 Jbeta primers. Libraries were prepared by immunoSEQ multiplex PCR; TCRdb keeps only in-frame clonotypes and omits some of them. The sample lists around 180,000 clones, around 68% occurring once. Source material: PBMCs. These receptors all stem from a girl between 10 and 17 years old in good health and CMV-seronegative.

This clone was counted between two and nine times. V is TRBV27 and J is TRBJ2-7; D perhaps matches TRBD1 (5 bases). The CDR3 has 14 residues. Germline V gene lookup returns CDR1 MNHEY and CDR2 SMNVEV (reference sequence). V dropped 5 bases and J dropped 2 bases, with 13 bases sitting between them. CDR3 protein: CASSLATGPYEQYF. Here the CDR3 DNA reads TGTGCCAGCAGTCTTGCCACAGGACCCTACGAGCAGTACTTC.

This rearrangement joins TRBV6-5 to TRBJ1-5; maybe TRBD1 (6 bases). The germline V and J ends were trimmed by 2 bases and 5 bases, with 13 bases remaining between them. The germline CDR1 and CDR2 sequences are MNHEY and SVGAGI. CDR3 length: 15 residues. CDR3 sequence reads: CASSYGNRVDQPQHF. The DNA of the CDR3 is TGTGCCAGCAGTTACGGAAACAGGGTAGATCAGCCCCAGCATTTT.

The V and J genes are TRBV7-9 and TRBJ1-2, with TRBD1 identical over 10 bases. There are 14 residues in the CDR3. CDR1 and CDR2 from the germline V gene are SEHNR and FQNEAQ (reference sequence). V trimming: 5 bases; J trimming: 6 bases; junction bases outside the gene matches: 6. CDR3 residues: CASSRTGGFDGYTF. CDR3 nucleotides: TGTGCCAGCAGCCGGACAGGGGGATTCGATGGCTACACCTTC.

This clone was recorded a few times. The chain couples TRBV6-1 to TRBJ1-2, with D unclear. Germline CDR1 reads MNHNS; CDR2 reads SASEGT. This CDR3 has 12 residues. With 10 bases removed from V and 10 bases from J, the gap between germline ends came to 19 bases. The CDR3 bases are TGTGCCACCGAGGGAGATACGATGGACTACACCTTC. It is translated as CATEGDTMDYTF.

The V and J genes are TRBV19 and TRBJ1-6; D call uncertain. Looked up from germline, CDR1 is LNHDA and CDR2 is SQIVND (reference sequence). The CDR3 extends over 13 amino acids. The ends were cut back, 7 bases at V and 6 bases at J, with 10 bases in the middle. The CDR3 sequence is CASMRAANSPLHF. The CDR3 nucleotides read TGTGCCAGTATGAGGGCGGCTAATTCACCCCTCCACTTT.

This clone came up once. The chain's CDR3 is CAISSDRGHEQFF. DNA for the CDR3: TGTGCCATCAGTTCTGACAGGGGCCATGAGCAGTTCTTC. The rearrangement links TRBV10-3 to TRBJ2-1; 8 bases align to TRBD1. The germline CDR1 and CDR2 sequences are ENHRY and SYGVKD. CDR3 length: 13 amino acids. Trimming removed 5 bases from V and 8 bases from J; junction bases left unmatched: 5.

This sequence joins TRBV27 and TRBJ1-5; D is uncertain. The CDR3 runs to 13 residues. The germline V gene encodes CDR1 MNHEY and CDR2 SMNVEV (reference sequence). The V end lost 5 bases, the J end lost 5 bases, and 10 bases lay between the germline ends. The CDR3 protein is CASSPEGDQPQHF. For the CDR3, the DNA is TGTGCCAGCAGTCCGGAGGGAGATCAGCCCCAGCATTTT.

A few counts support this clone. The chain is built from TRBV2 and TRBJ1-2; 12 nucleotides agree with TRBD1. This CDR3 has 15 amino acids. Germline CDR1 reads SNHLY; CDR2 reads FYNNEI. J was trimmed by 6 bases and V by 4 bases; bases with no gene match: 6. This chain's CDR3 is CASSGDRGRRDGYTF. CDR3 bases: TGTGCCAGCAGTGGGGACAGGGGGCGGAGGGATGGCTACACCTTC.

In this sample, this clone turned up a few times. This chain connects TRBV9 to TRBJ2-5; TRBD2 matches 9 bases. The germline V gene has CDR1 SGDLS and CDR2 YYNGEE. The J segment lost 3 bases and the V segment lost 2 bases, leaving 11 bases of the junction unmatched. This CDR3 contains 17 residues. Written as DNA, the CDR3 is TGTGCCAGCAGCGTGGGCGGTCTAGCGGGGATAAAAGAGACCCAGTACTTC. It is translated as CASSVGGLAGIKETQYF. Full variable domain (missing parts from reference TRBV9 and TRBJ2-5): DSGVTQTPKHLITATGQRVTLRCSPRSGDLSVYWYQQSLDQGLQFLIQYYNGEERAKGNILERFSAQQFPDLHSELNLSSLELGDSALYFCASSVGGLAGIKETQYFGPGTRLLVL.

The CDR3 sequence: CASSLQGPGEAFF. CDR3 nucleotides: TGTGCCAGCAGCCTACAGGGGCCTGGTGAAGCTTTCTTT. The chain combines TRBV7-3 with TRBJ1-1; TRBD1 agrees at 7 bases. The CDR3 is 13 residues long. In germline, CDR1 is SGHTA, CDR2 FQGTGA. Trimming removed 5 bases from V and 7 bases from J; junction bases left unmatched: 7. Using reference TRBV7-3 and TRBJ1-1 for the parts outside the CDR3, the full variable domain is GAGVSQTPSNKVTEKGKYVELRCDPISGHTALYWYRQSLGQGPEFLIYFQGTGAADDSGLPNDRFFAVRPEGSVSTLKIQRTERGDSAVYLCASSLQGPGEAFFGQGTRLTVV.

The rearrangement joins TRBV19 to TRBJ2-6, with unresolved D. Trimming shortened V by 3 bases and J by 0 bases, and 6 bases separated the two germline ends. This CDR3 comprises 15 residues. From germline, CDR1 is LNHDA and CDR2 SQIVND (reference sequence). CDR3 bases: TGTGCCAGTAGTATGCTGAGCTCTGGGGCCAACGTCCTGACTTTC. As protein: CASSMLSSGANVLTF.

This chain uses TRBV10-3 with TRBJ2-3, with 12 bases fitting TRBD1. V lost 0 bases, J lost 0 bases, and 4 bases stayed unmatched. This CDR3 is built from 18 residues. Germline lookup yields CDR1 ENHRY and CDR2 SYGVKD. Written as DNA, the CDR3 is TGTGCCATCAGTGAGTCCTGGGGACAGGGGGCGAGCACAGATACGCAGTATTTT. Its protein is CAISESWGQGASTDTQYF.

This clone showed up just once. V is TRBV15 and J is TRBJ2-7; 9 bases are shared with TRBD1. The ends lost 5 bases at V and 3 bases at J; junction bases unmatched: 8. The CDR3 has 15 amino acids. The germline CDR1 and CDR2 sequences are LNHNV and YYDKDF (reference sequence). Here the CDR3 DNA reads TGTGCCACCAGCCCCCACCCGGGACAGGGCTACGAGCAGTACTTC. Translating gives CATSPHPGQGYEQYF.

The chain employs TRBV11-2 and TRBJ2-7, with 9 bases aligning to TRBD1. With 3 bases clipped from V and 3 bases from J, the junction kept 9 bases outside the gene matches. Germline V CDR1 and CDR2: SGHAT, FQNNGV. The CDR3 loop spans 16 amino acids. CDR3 coding DNA: TGTGCCAGCAGCTTCCCTGCCCGGGACAGGGACTACGAGCAGTACTTC. Protein product: CASSFPARDRDYEQYF.

The chain is built from TRBV4-2 and TRBJ2-3; the match to TRBD2 covers 11 bases. J lost 4 bases, V lost 0 bases, and 6 bases had no gene match. Germline V gene data show CDR1 as LGHNA and CDR2 as YNFKEQ. The CDR3 is made up of 17 amino acids. Written as DNA, the CDR3 is TGTGCCAGCAGCCAAGATATGCTAGCGGGGGGCCCAGATACGCAGTATTTT. It specifies CASSQDMLAGGPDTQYF.

This chain links TRBV19 with TRBJ2-7; D may be TRBD1 (6 bases). The length of the CDR3 is 14 residues. V lost 3 bases and J lost 2, with 11 bases in between. Germline-derived CDR1 and CDR2 are LNHDA and SQIVND (reference sequence). The CDR3 region is CASSIAGDPYEQYF. The DNA of the CDR3 is TGTGCCAGTAGTATTGCAGGGGACCCCTACGAGCAGTACTTC.

This clone was recorded a few times. The gene calls are TRBV6-1 and TRBJ1-2; possibly TRBD1 for D (6 bases). This CDR3 has 14 amino acids. The V gene's germline CDR1 is MNHNS and CDR2 SASEGT. V was clipped by 1 base and J by 4 bases, with 10 bases between them. The CDR3 nucleotides are TGTGCCAGCAGTGAAGGACAGGAAATCTATGGCTACACCTTC. Translating gives CASSEGQEIYGYTF.

In DNA, the CDR3 is TGTGCCAGCAGCCCTGGGACAGGGATCGAGCAGTACTTC. Protein product: CASSPGTGIEQYF. This chain joins TRBV7-3 and TRBJ2-7; 9 bases fit TRBD1. The CDR3 runs to 13 residues. The germline V gene has CDR1 SGHTA and CDR2 FQGTGA. The trim removed 5 bases at V and 6 bases at J, leaving 5 bases unmatched.

The chain recombines TRBV6-5 with TRBJ1-2; possibly TRBD1 for D (5 bases). The CDR3 is 15 residues long. Per the germline V gene, CDR1 is MNHEY and CDR2 is SVGAGI. V gave up 8 bases and J gave up 0 bases, with 16 bases separating them. The CDR3: CASRHSGGTNYGYTF. The DNA of the CDR3 is TGTGCCAGCCGGCACTCTGGGGGGACTAACTATGGCTACACCTTC.

The gene calls are TRBV27 and TRBJ1-1; 8 nucleotides agree with TRBD1. Germline-derived CDR1 and CDR2 are MNHEY and SMNVEV (reference sequence). The CDR3 loop spans 13 amino acids. V lost 7 bases and J lost 3; bases outside the gene matches: 4. The CDR3 DNA reads as TGTGCCAGCACTCAGACAGGGGACACTGAAGCTTTCTTT. This translates into CASTQTGDTEAFF.

About this clone: At one end, the junction sequence differs from germline, possibly due to a read error. Other DNA sequences of this sample code for an identical CDR3. The genes are TRBV27 and TRBJ2-7, with 8 bases lining up with TRBD2. Looked up from germline, CDR1 is MNHEY and CDR2 is SMNVEV (reference sequence). The CDR3 has 15 amino acids. The CDR3: CASSLGGRRTYEQYF. For the CDR3, the DNA is TGTGCCAGCAGTTTAGGCGGGAGGCGAACCTACGAGCAGTATTTC.

The chain couples TRBV5-1 to TRBJ2-1; 14 nucleotides match TRBD2. Per germline, CDR1 SGHRS and CDR2 YFSETQ. This CDR3 is built from 16 residues. Germline trimming cut 3 bases from V and 9 bases from J; bases unmatched to any gene: 8. Written as DNA, the CDR3 is TGCGCCAGCAGCTCCGCCGGGACTAGCGGGGGTGGTGAGCAGTTCTTC. Residues: CASSSAGTSGGGEQFF.

The chain has TRBV5-1 and TRBJ1-2; a weak D match, TRBD1 (6 bases). The CDR3 extends over 15 amino acids. CDR1 is SGHRS and CDR2 is YFSETQ in the germline V gene. V was trimmed by 0 bases and J by 3 bases, leaving 12 bases between them. CDR3 residues: CASSLALQGDYGYTF. In DNA, the CDR3 is TGCGCCAGCAGCTTGGCCTTACAGGGAGACTATGGCTACACCTTC.

The rearrangement links TRBV4-2 to TRBJ1-5; possible D gene TRBD1, 6 bases. CDR3 length: 15 amino acids. V dropped 0 bases and J dropped 5 bases, with 11 bases sitting between them. Germline V gene lookup returns CDR1 LGHNA and CDR2 YNFKEQ. The CDR3 protein is CASSQDAEGDQPQHF. Written as DNA, the CDR3 is TGTGCCAGCAGCCAAGACGCAGAGGGGGATCAGCCCCAGCATTTT.

The chain links TRBV27 to TRBJ1-1; D is possibly TRBD1 (6 bases). CDR1 is MNHEY, CDR2 SMNVEV, per germline (reference sequence). CDR3 length equals 14 residues. With 5 bases removed from V and 4 bases from J, the gap between germline ends came to 14 bases. The CDR3 nucleotides read TGTGCCAGCAGTCTGGGTGAAGGGGGCACTGAAGCTTTCTTT. It yields the protein CASSLGEGGTEAFF.

The rearrangement joins TRBV7-9 to TRBJ1-4, with 8 bases fitting TRBD1. Germline CDR1 SEHNR, CDR2 FQNEAQ (reference sequence). The CDR3 has 15 residues. V trimming: 4 bases; J trimming: 6 bases; junction bases outside the gene matches: 7. The CDR3 nucleotides read TGTGCCAGCAGCTCCGGGACGGACAGGGATGAAAAACTGTTTTTT. This codes for CASSSGTDRDEKLFF.

The rearrangement links TRBV15 to TRBJ2-7; 8 bases agree with TRBD2. This CDR3 comprises 14 residues. CDR1 and CDR2 (germline): LNHNV, YYDKDF (reference sequence). V trimming: 5 bases; J trimming: 6 bases; junction bases outside the gene matches: 9. The CDR3 reads CATSGYGGGREQYF. The CDR3 region has the DNA TGTGCCACCAGCGGTTACGGGGGGGGCCGCGAGCAGTACTTC.

This clone has more than one count but fewer than ten. The V gene is TRBV30, the J gene TRBJ1-1, with a tentative D call TRBD1 (6 bases). V was pared by 0 bases and J by 11 bases, with 10 bases between. CDR3 size: 11 residues. CDR1 GTSNPN and CDR2 SVGIG come from the germline V gene (reference sequence). CDR3 nucleotide sequence: TGTGCCTGGAGTGTACGTCAGGGGGCTTTCTTT. Amino acids: CAWSVRQGAFF.

This rearrangement joins TRBV5-6 to TRBJ1-1; D might be TRBD1 (6 bases). V shed 4 bases and J shed 1 base, with 11 bases lying between them. CDR3 size: 14 residues. Germline CDR1 reads SGHDT; CDR2 reads YYEEEE. The DNA for the CDR3 is TGTGCCAGCAGCGGCGGACAGTGGAACACTGAAGCTTTCTTT. Protein sequence: CASSGGQWNTEAFF.

The chain combines TRBV21-1 with TRBJ2-3; no check of the table's D call, TRBD1, against the DNA was made. TRBV21-1 constitutes a pseudogene. The length of the CDR3 is 18 residues. CDR3 amino acids: CASSKGAFSGGFTDTQYF. The CDR3 DNA is TGTGCCAGCAGCAAAGGGGCCTTCTCAGGGGGATTCACAGATACGCAGTATTTT.